This T cell receptor (beta chain) was recorded in a study of shared clonotypes between healthy human individuals. Study as a whole: The donor pool was made up of two women and three men aged 18 to 49. Study-level points and caveats: Of the naive CD4 clonotypes, about 5% were shared across several donors.

CDR1 MGHRA and CDR2 YSYEKL come from the germline V gene. With V trimmed by 0 bases and J by 2 bases, 5 bases remained unmatched. This CDR3 is 16 amino acids long. The data were produced by immunoSEQ multiplex PCR, yet TCRdb's version contains in-frame clones alone and is incomplete. Among hundreds of thousands of clones, about 96% were seen once, and the ten largest hold less than 0.25%. Naive CD8 cells were CD45RO-negative, positively selected for CCR7, excluding terminally differentiated effector memory CD45RA+ cells. As concerns this clone: The antigen is undetermined.

V and J are TRBV4-1 and TRBJ2-7; 9 nucleotides agree with TRBD2. Input material: naive CD8+ T cells sorted from blood. This clonotype was sampled from a man younger than 45 in good health. CDR3 bases: TGCGCCAGCAGCCAAGATAGCCTAGCGGGAACCTACGAGCAGTACTTC. This sequence encodes CASSQDSLAGTYEQYF.